The sequence of this TCR beta chain was determined in a study of T cell responses to AZD1222 COVID-19 vaccine. Overall study findings and caveats: Dominant at 160-218 and 743-854, vaccine-associated CD4 TCRs also spanned spike. White British ancestry dominated among donors, who included more females, and clonal diversity was possibly underestimated. Baseline testing showed seropositivity in only a handful of AZD1222 recipients.

Note on this clone: Its antigen is not identified.

The V gene lost 4 bases and the J gene lost 7 bases, with 11 bases spanning the gap. This CDR3 contains 13 residues. Germline V gives CDR1 SGHNT, CDR2 YYREEE (reference sequence). Only in-frame clones appear in the TCRdb table, and some are missing; sequencing was by immunoSEQ multiplex PCR. In the table there are 90,000 to 130,000 clones, 89% of which are singletons. The receptor's source is an adult in good health. Sample: peripheral blood, taken on day 0 of MenACWY control vaccination. The chain is built from TRBV5-4 and TRBJ2-2, with D perhaps matching TRBD2 (5 bases). The CDR3 nucleotides are TGTGCCAGCAGCCTCTACGGGGACGGGGAGCTGTTTTTT. Translating gives CASSLYGDGELFF.